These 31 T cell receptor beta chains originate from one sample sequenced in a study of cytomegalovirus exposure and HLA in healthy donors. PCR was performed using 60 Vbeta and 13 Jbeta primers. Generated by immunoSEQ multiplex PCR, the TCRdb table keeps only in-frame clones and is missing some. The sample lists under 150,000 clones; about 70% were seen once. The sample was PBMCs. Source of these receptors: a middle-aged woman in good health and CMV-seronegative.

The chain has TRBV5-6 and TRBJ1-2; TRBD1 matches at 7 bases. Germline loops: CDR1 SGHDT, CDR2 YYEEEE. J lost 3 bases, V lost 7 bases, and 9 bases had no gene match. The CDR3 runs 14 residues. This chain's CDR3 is CASCRQGFYYGYTF. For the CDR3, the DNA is TGTGCCAGCTGCCGACAGGGCTTCTACTATGGCTACACCTTC.

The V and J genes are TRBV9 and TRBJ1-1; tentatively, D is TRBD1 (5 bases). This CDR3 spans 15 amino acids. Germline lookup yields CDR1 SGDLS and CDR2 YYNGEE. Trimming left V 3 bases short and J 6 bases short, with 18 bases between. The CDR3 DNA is TGTGCCAGCAGCGCCCAAGGATGGGGCAGTTCTGAAGCTTTCTTT. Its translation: CASSAQGWGSSEAFF.

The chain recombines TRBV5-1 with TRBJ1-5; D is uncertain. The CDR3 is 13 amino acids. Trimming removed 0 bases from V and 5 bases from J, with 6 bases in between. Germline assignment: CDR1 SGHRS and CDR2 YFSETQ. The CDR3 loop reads CASSLDRYQPQHF. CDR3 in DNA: TGCGCCAGCAGCTTGGACAGATATCAGCCCCAGCATTTT.

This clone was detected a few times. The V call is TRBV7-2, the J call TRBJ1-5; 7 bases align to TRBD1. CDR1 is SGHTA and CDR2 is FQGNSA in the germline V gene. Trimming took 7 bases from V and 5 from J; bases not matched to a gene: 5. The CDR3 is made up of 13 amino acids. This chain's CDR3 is CASTPTGYQPQHF. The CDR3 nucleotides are TGTGCCAGCACCCCGACAGGGTATCAGCCCCAGCATTTT.

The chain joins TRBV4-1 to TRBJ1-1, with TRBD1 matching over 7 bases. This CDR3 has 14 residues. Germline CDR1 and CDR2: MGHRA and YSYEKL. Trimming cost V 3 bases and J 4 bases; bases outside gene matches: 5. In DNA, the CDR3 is TGCGCCAGCAGCCATACAGGGGATGGCACTGAAGCTTTCTTT. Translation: CASSHTGDGTEAFF.

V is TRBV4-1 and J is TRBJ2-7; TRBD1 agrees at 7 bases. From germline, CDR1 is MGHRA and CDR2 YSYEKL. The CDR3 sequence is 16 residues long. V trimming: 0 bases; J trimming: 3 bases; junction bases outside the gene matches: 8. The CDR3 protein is CASSQDPRGTVYEQYF. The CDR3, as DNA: TGCGCCAGCAGCCAAGATCCCCGAGGGACAGTCTACGAGCAGTACTTC.

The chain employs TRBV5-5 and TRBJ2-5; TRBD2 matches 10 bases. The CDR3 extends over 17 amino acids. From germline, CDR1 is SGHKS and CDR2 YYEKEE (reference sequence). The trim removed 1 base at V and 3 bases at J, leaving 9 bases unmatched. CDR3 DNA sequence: TGTGCCAGCAGCTTGAGTCGGCTAGCGGGAGAGAAAGAGACCCAGTACTTC. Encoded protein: CASSLSRLAGEKETQYF.

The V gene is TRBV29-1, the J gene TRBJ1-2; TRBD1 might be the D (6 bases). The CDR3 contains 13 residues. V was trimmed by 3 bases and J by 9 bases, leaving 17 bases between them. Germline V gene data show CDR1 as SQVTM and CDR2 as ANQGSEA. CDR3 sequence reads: CSVDEAPQGRYTF. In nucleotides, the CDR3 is TGCAGCGTTGACGAGGCCCCACAGGGTCGCTACACCTTC.

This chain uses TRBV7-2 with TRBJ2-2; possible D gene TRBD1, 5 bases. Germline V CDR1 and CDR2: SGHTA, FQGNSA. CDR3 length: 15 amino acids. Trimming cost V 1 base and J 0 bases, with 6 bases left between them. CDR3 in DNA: TGTGCCAGCAGCTTAGTAGGGGCGAACACCGGGGAGCTGTTTTTT. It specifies CASSLVGANTGELFF.

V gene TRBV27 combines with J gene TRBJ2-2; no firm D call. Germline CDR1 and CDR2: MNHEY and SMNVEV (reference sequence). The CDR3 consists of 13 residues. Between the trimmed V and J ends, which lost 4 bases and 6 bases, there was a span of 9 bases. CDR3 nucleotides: TGTGCCAGCAGTTCTACTGAGGCCGGGGAGCTGTTTTTT. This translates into CASSSTEAGELFF.

This CDR3 is CASSPQGRGKGNTIYF. CDR3 coding DNA: TGTGCCAGCAGCCCACAGGGGCGAGGGAAGGGAAACACCATATATTTT. This sequence joins TRBV7-9 and TRBJ1-3, with TRBD1 matching over 7 bases. With 5 bases clipped from V and 4 bases from J, the junction kept 11 bases outside the gene matches. The CDR3 sequence is 16 residues long. Germline CDR1 reads SEHNR; CDR2 reads FQNEAQ (reference sequence). Using reference TRBV7-9 and TRBJ1-3 for the parts outside the CDR3, the full variable domain is DTGVSQNPRHKITKRGQNVTFRCDPISEHNRLYWYRQTLGQGPEFLTYFQNEAQLEKSRLLSDRFSAERPKGSFSTLEIQRTEQGDSAMYLCASSPQGRGKGNTIYFGEGSWLTVV.

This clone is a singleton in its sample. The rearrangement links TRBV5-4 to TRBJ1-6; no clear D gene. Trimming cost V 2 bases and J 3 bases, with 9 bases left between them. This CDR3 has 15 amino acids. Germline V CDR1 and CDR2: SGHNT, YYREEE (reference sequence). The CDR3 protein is CASSFTENYNSPLHF. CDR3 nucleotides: TGTGCCAGCAGCTTCACGGAGAACTATAATTCACCCCTCCACTTT.

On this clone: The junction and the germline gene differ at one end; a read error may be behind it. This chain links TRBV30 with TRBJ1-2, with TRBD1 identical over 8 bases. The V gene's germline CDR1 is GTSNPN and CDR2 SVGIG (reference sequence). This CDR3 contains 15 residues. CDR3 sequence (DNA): TGTGCCTGGAGCCCTTTCCCGACAGGGGAACATGGCTACCCCTTC. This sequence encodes CAWSPFPTGEHGYPF.

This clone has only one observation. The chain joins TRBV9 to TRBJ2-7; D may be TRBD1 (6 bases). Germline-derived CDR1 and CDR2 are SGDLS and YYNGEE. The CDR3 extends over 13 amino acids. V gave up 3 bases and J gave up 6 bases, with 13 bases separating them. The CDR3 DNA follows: TGTGCCAGCAGCGGACGGACAGAAGGCGAGCAGTACTTC. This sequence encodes CASSGRTEGEQYF.

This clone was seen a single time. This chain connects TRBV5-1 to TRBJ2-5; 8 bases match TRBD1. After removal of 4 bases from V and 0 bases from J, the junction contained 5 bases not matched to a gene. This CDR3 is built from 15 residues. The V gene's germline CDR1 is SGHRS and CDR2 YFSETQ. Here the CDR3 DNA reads TGCGCCAGCAGCCACGGGACAGGTAACCAAGAGACCCAGTACTTC. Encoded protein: CASSHGTGNQETQYF.

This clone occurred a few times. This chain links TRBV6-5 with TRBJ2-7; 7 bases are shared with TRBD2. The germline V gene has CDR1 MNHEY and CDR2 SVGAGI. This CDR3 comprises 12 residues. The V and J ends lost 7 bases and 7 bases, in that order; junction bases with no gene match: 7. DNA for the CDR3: TGTGCCAGCAAAGGAAGGGGAGGGGAGCAGTACTTC. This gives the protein CASKGRGGEQYF.

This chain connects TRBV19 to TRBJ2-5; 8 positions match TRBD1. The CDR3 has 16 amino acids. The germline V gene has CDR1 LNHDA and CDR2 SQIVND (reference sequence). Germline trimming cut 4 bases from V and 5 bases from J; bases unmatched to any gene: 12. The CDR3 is CASSTLQGAPRETQYF. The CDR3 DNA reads TGTGCCAGTAGTACCCTGCAGGGGGCGCCTCGGGAGACCCAGTACTTC.

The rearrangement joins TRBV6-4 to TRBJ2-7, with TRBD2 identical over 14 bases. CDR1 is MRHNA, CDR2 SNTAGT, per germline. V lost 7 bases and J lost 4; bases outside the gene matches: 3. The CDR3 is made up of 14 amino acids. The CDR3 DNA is TGTGCCAGCATGGGACTAGCGGGGGCTTACGAGCAGTACTTC. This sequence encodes CASMGLAGAYEQYF.

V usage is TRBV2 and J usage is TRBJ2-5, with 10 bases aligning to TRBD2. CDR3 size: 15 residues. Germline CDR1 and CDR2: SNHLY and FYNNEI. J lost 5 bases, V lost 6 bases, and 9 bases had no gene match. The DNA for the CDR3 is TGTGCCAGCAGCCTCCGACTAGCGGGCGGCGAGACCCAGTACTTC. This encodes CASSLRLAGGETQYF.

CDR3 nucleotide sequence: TGTGCCAGTAGTAAACAGGGTCGTGGCAATCAGCCCCAGCATTTT. Translated, it gives CASSKQGRGNQPQHF. V and J are TRBV19 and TRBJ1-5; TRBD1 is a possible D gene (6 bases). Trimming removed 4 bases at V and 2 bases at J, with 12 bases between. Germline V gene sequence: CDR1 LNHDA, CDR2 SQIVND (reference sequence). This CDR3 is built from 15 residues. Full variable domain (rest looked up from reference TRBV19 and TRBJ1-5): DGGITQSPKYLFRKEGQNVTLSCEQNLNHDAMYWYRQDPGQGLRLIYYSQIVNDFQKGDIAEGYSVSREKKESFPLTVTSAQKNPTAFYLCASSKQGRGNQPQHFGDGTRLSIL.

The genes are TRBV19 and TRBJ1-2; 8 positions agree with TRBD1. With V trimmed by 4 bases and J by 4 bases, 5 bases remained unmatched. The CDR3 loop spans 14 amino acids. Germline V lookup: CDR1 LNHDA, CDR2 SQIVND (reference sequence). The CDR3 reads CASSRQGSGYGYTF. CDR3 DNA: TGTGCCAGTAGTAGACAGGGGTCGGGCTATGGCTACACCTTC.

The CDR3 loop reads CASSGQGHNSPLHF. The CDR3 DNA reads TGCGCCAGCAGCGGACAGGGTCATAATTCACCCCTCCACTTT. This rearrangement joins TRBV5-1 to TRBJ1-6, with 8 nucleotides matching TRBD1. The CDR3 loop spans 14 amino acids. With 4 bases clipped from V and 5 bases from J, the junction kept 2 bases outside the gene matches. Germline CDR1 SGHRS, CDR2 YFSETQ.

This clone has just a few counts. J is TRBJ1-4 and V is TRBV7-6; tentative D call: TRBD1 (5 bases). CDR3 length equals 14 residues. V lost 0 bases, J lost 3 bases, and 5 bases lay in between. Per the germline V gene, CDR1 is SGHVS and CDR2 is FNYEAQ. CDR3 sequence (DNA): TGTGCCAGCAGCTTAGCGACAGCTAATGAAAAACTGTTTTTT. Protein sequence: CASSLATANEKLFF.

CDR3 residues: CASSPDRAYGYTF. In DNA, the CDR3 is TGTGCCAGTAGTCCGGACAGGGCATATGGCTACACCTTC. The chain has TRBV19 and TRBJ1-2; 8 bases agree with TRBD1. Germline V gene data show CDR1 as LNHDA and CDR2 as SQIVND (reference sequence). The CDR3 is made up of 13 amino acids. V lost 5 bases to trimming and J lost 5 bases; unmatched junction nucleotides: 4.

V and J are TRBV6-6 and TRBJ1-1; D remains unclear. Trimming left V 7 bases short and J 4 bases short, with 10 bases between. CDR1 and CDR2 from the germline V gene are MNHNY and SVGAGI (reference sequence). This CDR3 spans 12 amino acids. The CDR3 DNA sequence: TGTGCCAGCACCGGGGTGGGCACTGAAGCTTTCTTT. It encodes CASTGVGTEAFF.

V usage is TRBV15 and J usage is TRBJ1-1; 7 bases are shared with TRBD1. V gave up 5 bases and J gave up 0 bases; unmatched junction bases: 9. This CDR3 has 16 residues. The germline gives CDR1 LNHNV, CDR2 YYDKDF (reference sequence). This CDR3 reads CATSPRDRLMNTEAFF. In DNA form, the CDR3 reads TGTGCCACCAGCCCCCGGGACAGACTCATGAACACTGAAGCTTTCTTT. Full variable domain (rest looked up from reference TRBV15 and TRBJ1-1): DAMVIQNPRYQVTQFGKPVTLSCSQTLNHNVMYWYQQKSSQAPKLLFHYYDKDFNNEADTPDNFQSRRPNTSFCFLDIRSPGLGDTAMYLCATSPRDRLMNTEAFFGQGTRLTVV.

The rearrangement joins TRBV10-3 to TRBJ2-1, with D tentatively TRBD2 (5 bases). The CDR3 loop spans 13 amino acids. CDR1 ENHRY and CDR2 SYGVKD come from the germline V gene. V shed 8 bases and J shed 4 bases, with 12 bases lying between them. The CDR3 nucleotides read TGTGCCATCGGCCTAGCCTTGTACAATGAGCAGTTCTTC. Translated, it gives CAIGLALYNEQFF.

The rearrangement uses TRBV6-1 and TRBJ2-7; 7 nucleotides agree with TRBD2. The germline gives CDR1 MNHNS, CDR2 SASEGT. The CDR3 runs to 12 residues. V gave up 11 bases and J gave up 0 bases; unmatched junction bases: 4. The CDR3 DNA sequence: TGTGCCGCCGGGACTACCTCCTACGAGCAGTACTTC. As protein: CAAGTTSYEQYF.

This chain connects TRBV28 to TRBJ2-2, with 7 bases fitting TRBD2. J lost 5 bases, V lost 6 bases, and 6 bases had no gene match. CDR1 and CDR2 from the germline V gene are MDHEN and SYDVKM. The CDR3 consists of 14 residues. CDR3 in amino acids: CASSRGGGTGELFF. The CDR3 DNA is TGTGCCAGCAGCCGCGGCGGGGGAACCGGGGAGCTGTTTTTT. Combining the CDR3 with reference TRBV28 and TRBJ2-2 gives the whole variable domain DVKVTQSSRYLVKRTGEKVFLECVQDMDHENMFWYRQDPGLGLRLIYFSYDVKMKEKGDIPEGYSVSREKKERFSLILESASTNQTSMYLCASSRGGGTGELFFGEGSRLTVL.

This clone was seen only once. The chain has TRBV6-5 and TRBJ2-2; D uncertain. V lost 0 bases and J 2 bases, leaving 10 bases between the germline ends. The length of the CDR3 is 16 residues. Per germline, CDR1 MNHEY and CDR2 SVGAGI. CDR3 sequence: CASSYSSSRNTGELFF. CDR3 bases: TGTGCCAGCAGTTACTCCTCCTCTAGAAACACCGGGGAGCTGTTTTTT.

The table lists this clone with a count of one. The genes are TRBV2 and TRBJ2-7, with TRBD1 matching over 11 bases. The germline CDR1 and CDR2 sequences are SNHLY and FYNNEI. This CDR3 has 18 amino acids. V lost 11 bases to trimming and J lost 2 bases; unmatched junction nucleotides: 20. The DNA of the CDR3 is TGTGCCCGAGGTGTAAGGACAGGGGGCGTTCATCACCCCTACGAGCAGTACTTC. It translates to CARGVRTGGVHHPYEQYF.